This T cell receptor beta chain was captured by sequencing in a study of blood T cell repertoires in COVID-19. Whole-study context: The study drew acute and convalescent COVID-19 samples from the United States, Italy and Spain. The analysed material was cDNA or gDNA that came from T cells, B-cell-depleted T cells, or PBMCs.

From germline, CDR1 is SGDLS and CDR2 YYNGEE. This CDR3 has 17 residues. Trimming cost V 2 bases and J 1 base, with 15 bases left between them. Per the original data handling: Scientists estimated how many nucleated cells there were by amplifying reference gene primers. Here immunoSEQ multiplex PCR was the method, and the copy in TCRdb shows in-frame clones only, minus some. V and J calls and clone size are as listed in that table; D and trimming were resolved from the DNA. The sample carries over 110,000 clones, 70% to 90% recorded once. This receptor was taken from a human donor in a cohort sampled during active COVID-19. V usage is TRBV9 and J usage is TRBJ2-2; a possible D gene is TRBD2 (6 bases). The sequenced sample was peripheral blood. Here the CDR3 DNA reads TGTGCCAGCAGCGTGGGACGGGGGTCGATGAACACCGGGGAGCTGTTTTTT. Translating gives CASSVGRGSMNTGELFF.